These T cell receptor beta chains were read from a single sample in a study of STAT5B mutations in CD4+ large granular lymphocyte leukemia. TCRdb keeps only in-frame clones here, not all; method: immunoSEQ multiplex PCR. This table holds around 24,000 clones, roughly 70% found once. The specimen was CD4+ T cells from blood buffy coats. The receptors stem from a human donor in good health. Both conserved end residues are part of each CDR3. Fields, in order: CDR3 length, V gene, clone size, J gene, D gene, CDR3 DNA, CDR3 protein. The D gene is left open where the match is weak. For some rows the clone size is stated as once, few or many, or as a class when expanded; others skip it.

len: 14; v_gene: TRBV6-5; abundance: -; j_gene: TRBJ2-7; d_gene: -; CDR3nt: TGTGCCAGCAGTTACTCGTTGGATTATTACGAGCAGTACTTC; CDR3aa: CASSYSLDYYEQYF
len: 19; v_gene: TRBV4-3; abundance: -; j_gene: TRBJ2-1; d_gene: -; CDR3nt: TGCGCCAGCAGCCAAGGGACAGTTATGTCAGGGGCTGCTAAGAATGAGCAGTTCTTC; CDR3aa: CASSQGTVMSGAAKNEQFF
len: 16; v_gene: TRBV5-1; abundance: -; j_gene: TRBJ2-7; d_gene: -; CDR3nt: TGCGCCAGCAGCTTGGGGATCAGTTCGGGGGCCTACGAGCAGTACTTC; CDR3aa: CASSLGISSGAYEQYF
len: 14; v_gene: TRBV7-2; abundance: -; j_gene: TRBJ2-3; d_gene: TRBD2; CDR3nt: TGTGCCAGCGTGTCCGGGGGGGCCTCAGATACGCAGTATTTT; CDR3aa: CASVSGGASDTQYF
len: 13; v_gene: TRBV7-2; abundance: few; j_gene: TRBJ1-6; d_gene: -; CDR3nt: TGTGCCAGCACCAAACCGGGGTATGAGGCCCTCCACTTT; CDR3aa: CASTKPGYEALHF
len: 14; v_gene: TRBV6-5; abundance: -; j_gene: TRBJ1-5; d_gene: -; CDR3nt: TGTGCCAGCAGTTACGAAAGGGGCCGTCAGCCCCAGCATTTT; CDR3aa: CASSYERGRQPQHF
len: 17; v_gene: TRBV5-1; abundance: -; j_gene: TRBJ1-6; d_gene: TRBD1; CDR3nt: TGCGCCAGCACCTCAGCCTGGGCGCAGGGGGTTAATTCACCCCTCCACTTT; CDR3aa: CASTSAWAQGVNSPLHF
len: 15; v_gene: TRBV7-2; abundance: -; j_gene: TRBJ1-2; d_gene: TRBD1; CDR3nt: TGTGCCAGCAGCTTAGAAAAAGGGACAGGGCTGGGCTACACCTTC; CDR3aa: CASSLEKGTGLGYTF
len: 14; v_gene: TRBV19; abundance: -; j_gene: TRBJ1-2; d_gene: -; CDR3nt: TGTGCCAGTACCATTCTTACACTGAACTATGGCTACACCTTC; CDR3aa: CASTILTLNYGYTF
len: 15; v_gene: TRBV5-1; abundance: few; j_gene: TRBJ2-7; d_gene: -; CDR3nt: TGCGCCAGCAGGTGGTCAGACAGGACGTCCTACGAGCAGTACTTC; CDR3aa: CASRWSDRTSYEQYF
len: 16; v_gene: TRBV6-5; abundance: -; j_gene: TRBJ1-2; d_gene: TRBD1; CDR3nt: TGTGCCAGCAGTTCCGCCCTGGGCAGGGGGCGCGGTGGCTACACCTTC; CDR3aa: CASSSALGRGRGGYTF
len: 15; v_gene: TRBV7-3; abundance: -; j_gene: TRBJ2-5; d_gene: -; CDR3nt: TGTGCCAGCAGCTTATATCCAGGCGAGCAAGAGACCCAGTACTTC; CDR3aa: CASSLYPGEQETQYF
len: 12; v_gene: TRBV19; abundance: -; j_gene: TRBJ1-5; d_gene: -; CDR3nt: TGTGCCAGTAGTATGGGCCATCAGCCCCAGCATTTT; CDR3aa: CASSMGHQPQHF
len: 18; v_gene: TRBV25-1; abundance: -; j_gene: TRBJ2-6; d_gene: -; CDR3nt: TGTGCCAGCAGTGTCAACGAAACTGGACAAAGTCGGGCCAACGTCCTGACTTTC; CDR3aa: CASSVNETGQSRANVLTF
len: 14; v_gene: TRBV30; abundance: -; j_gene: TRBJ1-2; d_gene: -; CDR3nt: TGTGCCTGGAGTCCCACGGGGTTCGGCTATGGCTACACCTTC; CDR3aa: CAWSPTGFGYGYTF
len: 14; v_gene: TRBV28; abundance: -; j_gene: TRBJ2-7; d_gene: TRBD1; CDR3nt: TGTGCCAGCAGTTCTGACAGGGGGCGCTACGAGCAGTACTTC; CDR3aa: CASSSDRGRYEQYF
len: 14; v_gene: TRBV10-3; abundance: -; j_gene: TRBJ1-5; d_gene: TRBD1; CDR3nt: TGTGCCATCAGCGTCGGACAGGGCAACCAGCCCCAGCATTTT; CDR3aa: CAISVGQGNQPQHF
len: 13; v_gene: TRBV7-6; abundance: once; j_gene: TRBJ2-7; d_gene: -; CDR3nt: TGTGCCAGCGCTACCTTGAGCTCCTACGAGCAGTACTTC; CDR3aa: CASATLSSYEQYF
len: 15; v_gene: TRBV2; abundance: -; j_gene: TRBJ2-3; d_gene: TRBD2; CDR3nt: TGTGCCAGCAGTGAAGGGACTAGCGCGGTAGATACGCAGTATTTT; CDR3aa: CASSEGTSAVDTQYF
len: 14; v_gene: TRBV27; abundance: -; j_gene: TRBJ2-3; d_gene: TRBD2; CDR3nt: TGTGCCAGCAGTAGGGACTACTCGTCGGATACGCAGTATTTT; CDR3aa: CASSRDYSSDTQYF
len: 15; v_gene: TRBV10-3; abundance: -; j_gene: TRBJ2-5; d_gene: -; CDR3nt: TGTGCCATCAGTATTCGACTTGCCGCCCAAGAGACCCAGTACTTC; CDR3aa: CAISIRLAAQETQYF
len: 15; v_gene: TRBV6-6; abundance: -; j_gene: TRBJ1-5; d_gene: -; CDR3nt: TGTGCCAGCAGTCCCAACGACAGAAGCAATCAGCCCCAGCATTTT; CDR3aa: CASSPNDRSNQPQHF
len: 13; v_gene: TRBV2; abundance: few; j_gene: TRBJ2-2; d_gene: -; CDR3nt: TGTGCCAGCAGGGAAGGGTACACCGGGGAGCTGTTTTTT; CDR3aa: CASREGYTGELFF
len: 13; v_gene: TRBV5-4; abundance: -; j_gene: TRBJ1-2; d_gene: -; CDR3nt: TGTGCCAGCAGCTCCCCGGGGGGTTATGGCTACACCTTC; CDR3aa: CASSSPGGYGYTF
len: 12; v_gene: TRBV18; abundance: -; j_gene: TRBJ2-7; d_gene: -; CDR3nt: TGTGCCAGCTCACCTTTGGGCTACGAGCAGTACTTC; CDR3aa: CASSPLGYEQYF
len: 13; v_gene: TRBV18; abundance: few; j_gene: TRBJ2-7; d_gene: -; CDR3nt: TGTGCCTCCGGGAAGGGCACAAACTACGAGCAGTACTTC; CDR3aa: CASGKGTNYEQYF
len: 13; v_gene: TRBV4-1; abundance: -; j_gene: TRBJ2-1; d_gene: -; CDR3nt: TGCGCCAGCAGCCAGCTGGCGGGGTATGAGCAGTTCTTC; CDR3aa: CASSQLAGYEQFF